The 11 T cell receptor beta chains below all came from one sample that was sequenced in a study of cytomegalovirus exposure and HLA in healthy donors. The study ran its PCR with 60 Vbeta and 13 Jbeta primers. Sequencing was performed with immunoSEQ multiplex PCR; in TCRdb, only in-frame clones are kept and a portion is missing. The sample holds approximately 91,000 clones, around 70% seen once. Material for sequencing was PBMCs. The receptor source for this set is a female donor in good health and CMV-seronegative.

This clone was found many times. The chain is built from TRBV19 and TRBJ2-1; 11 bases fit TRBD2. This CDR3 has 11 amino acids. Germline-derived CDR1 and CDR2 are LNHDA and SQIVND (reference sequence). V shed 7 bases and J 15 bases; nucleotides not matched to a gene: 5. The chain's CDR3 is CASNQGLAAFF. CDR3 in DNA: TGTGCCAGTAACCAGGGACTAGCGGCGTTCTTC.

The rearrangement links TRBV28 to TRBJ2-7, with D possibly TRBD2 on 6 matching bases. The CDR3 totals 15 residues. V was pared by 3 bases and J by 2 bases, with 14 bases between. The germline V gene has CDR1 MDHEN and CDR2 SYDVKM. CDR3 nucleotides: TGTGCCAGCAGTTTTTTAGGCGGGGCCACCTACGAGCAGTACTTC. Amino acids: CASSFLGGATYEQYF.

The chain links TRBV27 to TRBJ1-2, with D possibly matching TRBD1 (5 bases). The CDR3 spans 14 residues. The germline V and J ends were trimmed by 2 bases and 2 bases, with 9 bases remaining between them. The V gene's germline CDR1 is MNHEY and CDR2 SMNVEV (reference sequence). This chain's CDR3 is CASSLKAGNYGYTF. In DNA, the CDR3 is TGTGCCAGCAGTTTAAAAGCAGGGAACTATGGCTACACCTTC.

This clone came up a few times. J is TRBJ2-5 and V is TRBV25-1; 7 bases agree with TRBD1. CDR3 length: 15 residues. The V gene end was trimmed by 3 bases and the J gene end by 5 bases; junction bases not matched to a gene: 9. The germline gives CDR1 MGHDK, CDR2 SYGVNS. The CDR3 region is CASSEGNYRGETQYF. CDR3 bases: TGTGCCAGCAGTGAGGGGAATTACAGGGGCGAGACCCAGTACTTC.

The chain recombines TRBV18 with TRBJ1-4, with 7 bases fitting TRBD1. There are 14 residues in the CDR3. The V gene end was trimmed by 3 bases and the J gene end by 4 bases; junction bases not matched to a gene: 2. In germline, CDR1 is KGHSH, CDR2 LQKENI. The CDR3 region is CASSPGQINEKLFF. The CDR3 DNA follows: TGTGCCAGCTCACCGGGACAGATTAATGAAAAACTGTTTTTT.

The CDR3 bases are TGTGCCAGCAGCTTAGTGGTAACCATCACGGAGTACAATGAGCAGTTCTTC. Encoded protein: CASSLVVTITEYNEQFF. The genes are TRBV7-4 and TRBJ2-1; D gene unclear. Germline V gene lookup returns CDR1 SGHVT and CDR2 SQSDAQ. Between the trimmed V and J ends, which lost 1 base and 4 bases, there was a span of 17 bases. There are 17 residues in the CDR3.

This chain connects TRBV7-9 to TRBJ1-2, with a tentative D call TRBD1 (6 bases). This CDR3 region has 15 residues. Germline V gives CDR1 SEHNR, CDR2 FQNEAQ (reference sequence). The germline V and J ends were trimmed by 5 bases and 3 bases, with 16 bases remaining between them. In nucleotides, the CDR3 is TGTGCCAGCAGCCATCCCGGGGGGCAGCACTATGGCTACACCTTC. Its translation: CASSHPGGQHYGYTF.

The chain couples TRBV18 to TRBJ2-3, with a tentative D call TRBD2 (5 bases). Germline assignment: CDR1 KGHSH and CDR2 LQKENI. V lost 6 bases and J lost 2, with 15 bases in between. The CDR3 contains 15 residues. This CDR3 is CASSPGAGTTDTQYF. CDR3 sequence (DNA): TGTGCCAGCTCCCCTGGCGCGGGTACCACAGATACGCAGTATTTT.

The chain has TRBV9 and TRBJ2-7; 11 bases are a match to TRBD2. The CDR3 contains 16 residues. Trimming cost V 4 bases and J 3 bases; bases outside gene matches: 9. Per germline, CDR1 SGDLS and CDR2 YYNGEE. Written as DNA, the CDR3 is TGTGCCAGCAGCCAAAAACCGGGACTAGCGGACTACGAGCAGTACTTC. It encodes CASSQKPGLADYEQYF.

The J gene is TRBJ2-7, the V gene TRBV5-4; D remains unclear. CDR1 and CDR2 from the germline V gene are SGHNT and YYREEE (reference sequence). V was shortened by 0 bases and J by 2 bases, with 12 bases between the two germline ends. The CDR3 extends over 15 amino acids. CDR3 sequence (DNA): TGTGCCAGCAGCTTGGGAGACAACCCAACCTACGAGCAGTACTTC. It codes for CASSLGDNPTYEQYF.

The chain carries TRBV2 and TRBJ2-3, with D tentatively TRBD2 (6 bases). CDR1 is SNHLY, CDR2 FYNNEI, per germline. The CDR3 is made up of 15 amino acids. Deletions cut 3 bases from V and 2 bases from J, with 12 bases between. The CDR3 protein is CASSDRLGYTDTQYF. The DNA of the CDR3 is TGTGCCAGCAGTGACCGACTAGGTTACACAGATACGCAGTATTTT.